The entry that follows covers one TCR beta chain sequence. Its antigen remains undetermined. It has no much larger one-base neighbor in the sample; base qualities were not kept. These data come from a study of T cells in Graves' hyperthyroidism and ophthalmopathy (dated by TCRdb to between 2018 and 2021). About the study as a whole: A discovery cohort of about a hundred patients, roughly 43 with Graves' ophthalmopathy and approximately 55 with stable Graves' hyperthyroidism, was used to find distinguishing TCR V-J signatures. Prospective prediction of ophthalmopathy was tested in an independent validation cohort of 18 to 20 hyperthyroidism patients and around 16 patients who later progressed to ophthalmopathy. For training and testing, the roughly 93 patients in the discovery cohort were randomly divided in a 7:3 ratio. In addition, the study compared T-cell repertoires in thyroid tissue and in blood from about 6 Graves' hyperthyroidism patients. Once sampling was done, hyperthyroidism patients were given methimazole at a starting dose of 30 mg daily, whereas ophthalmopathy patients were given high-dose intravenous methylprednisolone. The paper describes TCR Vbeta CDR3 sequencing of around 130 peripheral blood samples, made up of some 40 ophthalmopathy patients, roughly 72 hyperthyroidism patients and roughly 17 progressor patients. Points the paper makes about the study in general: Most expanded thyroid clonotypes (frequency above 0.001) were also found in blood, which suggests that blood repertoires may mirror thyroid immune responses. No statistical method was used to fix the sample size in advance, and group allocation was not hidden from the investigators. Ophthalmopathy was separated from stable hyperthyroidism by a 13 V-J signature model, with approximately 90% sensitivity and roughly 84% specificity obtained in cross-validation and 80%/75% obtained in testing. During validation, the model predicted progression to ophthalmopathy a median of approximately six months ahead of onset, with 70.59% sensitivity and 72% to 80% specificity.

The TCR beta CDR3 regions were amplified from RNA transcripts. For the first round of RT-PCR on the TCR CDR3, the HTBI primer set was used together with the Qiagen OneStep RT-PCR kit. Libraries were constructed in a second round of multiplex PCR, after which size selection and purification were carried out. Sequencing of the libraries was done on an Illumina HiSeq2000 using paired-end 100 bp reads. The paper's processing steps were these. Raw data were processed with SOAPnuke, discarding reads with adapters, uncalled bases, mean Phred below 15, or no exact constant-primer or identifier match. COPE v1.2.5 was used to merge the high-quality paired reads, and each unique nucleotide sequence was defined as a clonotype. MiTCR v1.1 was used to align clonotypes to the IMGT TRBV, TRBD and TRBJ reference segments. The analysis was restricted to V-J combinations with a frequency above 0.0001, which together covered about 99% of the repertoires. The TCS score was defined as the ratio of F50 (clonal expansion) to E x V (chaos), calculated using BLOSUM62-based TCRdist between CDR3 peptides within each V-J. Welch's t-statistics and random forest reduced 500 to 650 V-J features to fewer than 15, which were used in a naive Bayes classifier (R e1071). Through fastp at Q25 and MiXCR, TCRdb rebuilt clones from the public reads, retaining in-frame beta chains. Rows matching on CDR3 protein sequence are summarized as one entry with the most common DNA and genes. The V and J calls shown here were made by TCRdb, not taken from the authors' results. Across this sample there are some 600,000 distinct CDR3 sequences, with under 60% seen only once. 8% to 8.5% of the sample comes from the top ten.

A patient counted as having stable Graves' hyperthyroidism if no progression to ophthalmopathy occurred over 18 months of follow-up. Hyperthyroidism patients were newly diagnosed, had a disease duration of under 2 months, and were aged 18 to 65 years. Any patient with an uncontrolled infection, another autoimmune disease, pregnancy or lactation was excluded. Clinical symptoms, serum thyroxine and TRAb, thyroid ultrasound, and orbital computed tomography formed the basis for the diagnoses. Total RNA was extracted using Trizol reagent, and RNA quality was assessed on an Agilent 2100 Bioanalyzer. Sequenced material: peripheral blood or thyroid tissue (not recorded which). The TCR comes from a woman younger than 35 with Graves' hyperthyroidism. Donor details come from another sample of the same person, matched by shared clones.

The bases are TGTGCCAGCAGTGAGGGACAGGGAGAGACCCAGTACTTC. Its protein product is CASSEGQGETQYF. The chain is made from TRBV25-1 and TRBJ2-5; 9 central bases correspond to TRBD1. From the cysteine through the phenylalanine, the CDR3 covers 13 amino acids. The retained sequence is limited to the CDR3, 39 bases, with the frame set at the first base. V lost 3 bases and J lost 4 bases, and the count of bases not matched to a germline gene is 0. CDR1 and CDR2 are read off the germline V gene as MGHDK and SYGVNS.